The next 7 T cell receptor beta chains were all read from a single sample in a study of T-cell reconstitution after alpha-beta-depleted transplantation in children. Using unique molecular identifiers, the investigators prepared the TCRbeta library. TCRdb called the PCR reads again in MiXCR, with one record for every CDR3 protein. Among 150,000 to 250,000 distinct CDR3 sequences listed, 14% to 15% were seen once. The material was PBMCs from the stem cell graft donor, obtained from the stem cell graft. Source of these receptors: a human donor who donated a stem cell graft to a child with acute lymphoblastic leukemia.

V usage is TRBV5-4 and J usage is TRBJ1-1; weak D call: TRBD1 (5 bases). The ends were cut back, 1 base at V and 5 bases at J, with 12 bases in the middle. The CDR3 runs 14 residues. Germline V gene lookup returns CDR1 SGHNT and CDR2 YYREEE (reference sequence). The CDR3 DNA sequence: TGTGCCAGCAGCTTGTATGGGGGTACGACTGAAGCTTTCTTT. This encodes CASSLYGGTTEAFF.

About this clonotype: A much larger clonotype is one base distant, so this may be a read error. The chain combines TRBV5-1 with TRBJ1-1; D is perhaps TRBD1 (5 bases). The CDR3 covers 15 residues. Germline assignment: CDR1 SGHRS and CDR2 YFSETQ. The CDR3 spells CASSLPTGGRTESFF. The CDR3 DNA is TGCGCCAGCAGCTTGCCCACCGGGGGACGGACTGAATCTTTCTTT.

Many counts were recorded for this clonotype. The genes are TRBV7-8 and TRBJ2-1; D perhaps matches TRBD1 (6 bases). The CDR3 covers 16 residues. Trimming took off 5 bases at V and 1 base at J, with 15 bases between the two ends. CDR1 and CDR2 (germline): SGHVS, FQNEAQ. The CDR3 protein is CASSPVGQGSYNEQFF. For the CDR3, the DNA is TGTGCCAGCAGCCCAGTAGGTCAGGGGTCCTACAATGAGCAGTTCTTC.

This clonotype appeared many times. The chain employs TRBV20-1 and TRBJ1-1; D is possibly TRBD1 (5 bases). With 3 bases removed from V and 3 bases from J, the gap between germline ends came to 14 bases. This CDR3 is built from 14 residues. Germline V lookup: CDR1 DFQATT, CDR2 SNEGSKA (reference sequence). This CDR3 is CSASILWGYTEAFF. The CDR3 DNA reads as TGCAGTGCTAGTATTCTCTGGGGCTACACTGAAGCTTTCTTT.

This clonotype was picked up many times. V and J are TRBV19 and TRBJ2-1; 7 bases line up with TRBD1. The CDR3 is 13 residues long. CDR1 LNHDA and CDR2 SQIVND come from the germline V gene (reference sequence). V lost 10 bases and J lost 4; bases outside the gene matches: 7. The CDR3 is CATRDSHYNEQFF. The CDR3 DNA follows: TGTGCCACCCGGGACAGCCATTACAATGAGCAGTTCTTC.

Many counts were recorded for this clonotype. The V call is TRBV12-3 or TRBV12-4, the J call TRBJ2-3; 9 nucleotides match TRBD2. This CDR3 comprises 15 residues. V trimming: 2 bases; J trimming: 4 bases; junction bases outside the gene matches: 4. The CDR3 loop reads CASSLQRGASDTQYF. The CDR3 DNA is TGTGCCAGCAGTTTACAGCGGGGGGCCTCAGATACGCAGTATTTT.

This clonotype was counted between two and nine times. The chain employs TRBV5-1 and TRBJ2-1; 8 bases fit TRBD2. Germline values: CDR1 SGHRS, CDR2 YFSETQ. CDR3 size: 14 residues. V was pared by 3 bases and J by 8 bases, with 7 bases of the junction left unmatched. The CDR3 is CASSSSGLIYEQFF. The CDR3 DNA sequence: TGCGCCAGCAGCTCTAGCGGGCTTATCTATGAGCAGTTCTTC.